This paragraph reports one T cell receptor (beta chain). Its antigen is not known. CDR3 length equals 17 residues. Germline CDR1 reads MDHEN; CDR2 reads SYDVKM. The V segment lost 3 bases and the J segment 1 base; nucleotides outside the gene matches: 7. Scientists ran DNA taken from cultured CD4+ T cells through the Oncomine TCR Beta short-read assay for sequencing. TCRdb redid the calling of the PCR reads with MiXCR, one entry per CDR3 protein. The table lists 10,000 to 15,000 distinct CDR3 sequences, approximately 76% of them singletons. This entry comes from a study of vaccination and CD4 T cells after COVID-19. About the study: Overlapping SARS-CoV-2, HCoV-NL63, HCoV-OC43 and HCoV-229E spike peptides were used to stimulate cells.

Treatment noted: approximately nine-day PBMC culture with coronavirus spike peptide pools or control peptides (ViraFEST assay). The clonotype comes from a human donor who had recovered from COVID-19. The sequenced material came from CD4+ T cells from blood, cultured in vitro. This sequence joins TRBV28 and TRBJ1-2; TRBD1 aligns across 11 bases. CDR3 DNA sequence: TGTGCCAGCAGTTTCCGACAGGGACAGGGGGGTAACTATGGCTACACCTTC. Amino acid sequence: CASSFRQGQGGNYGYTF.